The clone carrying this TCR beta chain was counted only a few times. Its target is unknown. TCRdb ran MiXCR on the 5' RACE reads and lists one entry per CDR3 protein. The repertoire consists of under 300,000 distinct CDR3 sequences, with 6.5% to 9.5% occurring once and the leading ten covering over 2.5%. This entry belongs to a study of identical twins. Study conclusions and caveats: Insertion counts were lower in abundant cord blood beta clonotypes, a trend that memory repertoires did not show.

This same sample was also taken into another study, of yellow fever vaccine responses in identical twins.

The receptor was isolated from a woman aged 18-29 years in good health. The source material was CD8+ T cells sorted from blood.

The CDR3 bases are TGTGCCAGTAGTCTCCTTCCGGGGGAGAATGAGCAGTTCTTC. Protein sequence: CASSLLPGENEQFF. The chain uses TRBV19 and TRBJ2-1, with D perhaps TRBD2 (6 bases). The CDR3 sequence is 14 residues long. V was shortened by 5 bases and J by 7 bases, with 15 bases between the two germline ends. From germline, CDR1 is LNHDA and CDR2 SQIVND (reference sequence).